The TCR beta chain described here comes from a study of blood T cells in healthy people across ages. General study findings and limits: With unsorted PBMCs, a conclusive comparison of naive versus antigen-experienced cells was not possible.

Primed by a sample-barcoded 5' primer and a J-beta primer mix, a second PCR proceeded for roughly 7 to 12 cycles. The template-switch adaptor, which had 12 random nucleotides, put a tag on each cDNA molecule. MiXCR, run by TCRdb on the 5' RACE reads, gives a single entry per CDR3 protein. The sample has 600,000 to 850,000 distinct CDR3 sequences, approximately 43% seen once. As to this clonotype: What it binds is not known.

Every sample had a minimum of 6 million PBMCs isolated. The source material was blood. The source of this sequence is an older woman in good health.

As DNA, the CDR3 is TGCAGCGCTCTGTTGGGAGGCGGGAGGGGAGAGACCCAGTACTTC. This codes for CSALLGGGRGETQYF. The V and J genes are TRBV29-1 and TRBJ2-5, with 9 bases identical to TRBD2. This CDR3 has 15 amino acids. The V segment lost 7 bases and the J segment 4 bases; nucleotides outside the gene matches: 13. CDR1 and CDR2 from the germline V gene are SQVTM and ANQGSEA.